This TCR beta chain was captured by sequencing in a study of OX40 agonist ivuxolimab in advanced cancers. Study details: Cancers in dose escalation were hepatocellular, melanoma, renal cell and head and neck.

The data were produced by immunoSEQ multiplex PCR, yet TCRdb's version contains in-frame clones alone and is incomplete. The top ten clones hold over 7.5% of a sample with approximately 68,000 clones, about 92% of them seen once. Germline trimming cut 3 bases from V and 2 bases from J; bases unmatched to any gene: 4. This CDR3 is 14 amino acids long. Per germline, CDR1 MDHEN and CDR2 SYDVKM. Sample: CD4+ or CD8+ T cells sorted from blood, taken in a trial of the OX40 agonist ivuxolimab. The V gene is TRBV28, the J gene TRBJ2-7; 7 bases fit TRBD2. The clonotype comes from an adult with an advanced solid tumor such as melanoma, head and neck, liver or kidney cancer. The CDR3 region is CASSLGGVTYEQYF. The DNA of the CDR3 is TGTGCCAGCAGTTTGGGGGGGGTAACCTACGAGCAGTACTTC.